The 13 T cell receptor beta chains below come from one sample, sequenced in a study of identical twins. One entry per CDR3 protein, called by TCRdb with MiXCR from the 5' RACE reads. The sample shows fewer than 450,000 distinct CDR3 sequences, approximately 10% of them seen only once. The sample taken for sequencing was naive T cells sorted from blood. These receptors were obtained from a woman in her fifties or sixties in good health.

This clonotype was found many times. V and J are TRBV5-1 and TRBJ2-7; perhaps TRBD2 as D (5 bases). Per germline, CDR1 SGHRS and CDR2 YFSETQ. The CDR3 has 13 amino acids. V lost 4 bases, J lost 3 bases, and 11 bases lay in between. The CDR3 is CASSPLAGYEQYF. In nucleotides, the CDR3 is TGCGCCAGCAGCCCTCTAGCTGGCTACGAGCAGTACTTC. Looking up the rest from reference TRBV5-1 and TRBJ2-7 gives the full variable domain: KAGVTQTPRYLIKTRGQQVTLSCSPISGHRSVSWYQQTPGQGLQFLFEYFSETQRNKGNFPGRFSGRQFSNSRSEMNVSTLELGDSALYLCASSPLAGYEQYFGPGTRLTVT.

V and J are TRBV5-5 and TRBJ2-3, with 7 bases matching TRBD2. The V segment lost 1 base and the J segment 6 bases; nucleotides outside the gene matches: 5. This CDR3 is 14 amino acids long. The germline CDR1 and CDR2 sequences are SGHKS and YYEKEE (reference sequence). CDR3 region: CASSLRGGYDTQYF. The CDR3 nucleotides read TGTGCCAGCAGCTTGCGGGGAGGGTACGATACGCAGTATTTT.

The chain links TRBV27 to TRBJ2-3; perhaps TRBD2 as D (5 bases). Trimming cost V 1 base and J 1 base, with 9 bases left between them. The CDR3 extends over 15 amino acids. Germline V gene lookup returns CDR1 MNHEY and CDR2 SMNVEV (reference sequence). The CDR3 bases are TGTGCCAGCAGTTTATATAGCGACCGCACAGATACGCAGTATTTT. It codes for CASSLYSDRTDTQYF.

In its sample, this clonotype was seen a few times. The chain is built from TRBV27 and TRBJ2-3; D not resolved. Looked up from germline, CDR1 is MNHEY and CDR2 is SMNVEV (reference sequence). Deletions cut 5 bases from V and 9 bases from J, with 18 bases between. The CDR3 has 14 amino acids. The CDR3 protein is CASSRTDSFGTQYF. CDR3 DNA: TGTGCCAGCAGTCGGACCGACTCTTTTGGAACGCAGTATTTT.

CDR3 sequence (DNA): TGTGCCAGCAGCTTAGAGGTAGCGGGAAACTACAATGAGCAGTTCTTC. Translated: CASSLEVAGNYNEQFF. V is TRBV11-2 and J is TRBJ2-1; TRBD2 agrees at 8 bases. Germline CDR1 SGHAT, CDR2 FQNNGV. The junction had 4 bases not matched to a gene; V was cut back by 0 bases and J by 3 bases. The CDR3 sequence is 16 residues long.

This clonotype was picked up many times. V is TRBV10-3 and J is TRBJ2-4, with a tentative D call TRBD1 (6 bases). Germline CDR1 is ENHRY and CDR2 is SYGVKD. This CDR3 comprises 17 residues. The V and J ends lost 3 bases and 2 bases respectively, with 17 bases between them. The CDR3 DNA follows: TGTGCCATCAGTGATCCTACTCTAGACAGGACCAAAAACATTCAGTACTTC. The encoded protein is CAISDPTLDRTKNIQYF.

This clonotype has only a few counts. The gene calls are TRBV20-1 and TRBJ2-1, with 11 bases matching TRBD2. The CDR3 sequence is 16 residues long. Germline values: CDR1 DFQATT, CDR2 SNEGSKA (reference sequence). After removal of 5 bases from V and 4 bases from J, the junction contained 10 bases not matched to a gene. In DNA form, the CDR3 reads TGCAGTGCTCGGGACTTCAGACTAGCGGGGTACAATGAGCAGTTCTTC. It specifies CSARDFRLAGYNEQFF.

The rearrangement joins TRBV20-1 to TRBJ2-1; TRBD2 might be the D (5 bases). Germline V CDR1 and CDR2: DFQATT, SNEGSKA (reference sequence). The CDR3 spans 14 residues. The ends were cut back, 2 bases at V and 2 bases at J, with 10 bases in the middle. This chain's CDR3 is CSARSDYTYNEQFF. The CDR3 DNA reads as TGCAGTGCTAGAAGTGACTACACCTACAATGAGCAGTTCTTC.

This clonotype was counted a few times. The chain combines TRBV6-1 with TRBJ2-7; TRBD1 matches at 8 bases. With 4 bases clipped from V and 1 base from J, the junction kept 9 bases outside the gene matches. Per germline, CDR1 MNHNS and CDR2 SASEGT. This CDR3 contains 16 residues. CDR3 coding DNA: TGTGCCAGCAGTGTATCGCAGGGGGCGGTGTCCTACGAGCAGTACTTC. It specifies CASSVSQGAVSYEQYF.

V and J are TRBV20-1 and TRBJ2-1; D perhaps matches TRBD1 (6 bases). The ends were cut back, 5 bases at V and 8 bases at J, with 22 bases in the middle. CDR1 is DFQATT and CDR2 is SNEGSKA in the germline V gene (reference sequence). The CDR3 is made up of 15 amino acids. DNA of the CDR3: TGCAGTGCTCTGGCCCCGGGACCAGGGGTCGATGAGCAGTTCTTC. Translation: CSALAPGPGVDEQFF.

This clonotype was detected only once. This chain links TRBV27 with TRBJ2-1; TRBD1 matches 7 bases. Germline V gene data show CDR1 as MNHEY and CDR2 as SMNVEV (reference sequence). Trimming removed 8 bases from V and 4 bases from J; junction bases left unmatched: 14. The CDR3 has 16 residues. This CDR3 reads CASQLLRTGSYNEQFF. The CDR3 bases are TGTGCCAGCCAACTCCTTAGGACAGGCTCATACAATGAGCAGTTCTTC.

The chain joins TRBV5-8 to TRBJ2-7; D possibly corresponds to TRBD2 (5 bases). Germline-derived CDR1 and CDR2 are SGHTS and YDEGEE. Trimming cost V 8 bases and J 12 bases, with 12 bases left between them. This CDR3 has 9 amino acids. The CDR3 sequence: CARTGSRYV. The DNA for the CDR3 is TGTGCCAGAACGGGGAGTCGGTACGTC.

This clonotype has only a few counts. This chain uses TRBV11-3 with TRBJ2-7; D may be TRBD2 (6 bases). Trimming left V 5 bases short and J 7 bases short, with 12 bases between. The CDR3 is made up of 12 amino acids. Per germline, CDR1 SGHNT and CDR2 YENEEA. The CDR3 spells CASSAPSVEQYV. DNA for the CDR3: TGTGCCAGCAGCGCGCCTAGCGTAGAGCAGTACGTC.